The rows below give T cell receptor beta chains drawn from one sample of a study of T cell repertoires in cytomegalovirus infection. No antigens are known for them. TCRdb itself ran the reads through MiXCR, one entry per CDR3 protein. The sample yields approximately 910,000 distinct CDR3 sequences, less than 40% seen once. Sample: cultured CD8+ T cells from PBMCs, taken from culture after CMV antigen stimulation. The source of these receptors is a human donor in good health (CMV status not recorded). Some clones in this sample may be carry-over from other donors' samples. CDR3s leave out the opening cysteine and the closing phenylalanine or tryptophan.

J | V | CDR3
TRBJ2-1 | TRBV6-2/TRBV6-3 | ASSYAGFYNEQF
TRBJ2-7 | TRBV29-1 | SVEDQGEAPSYEQY
TRBJ2-5 | TRBV7-8 | ASNIERGGEETQY
TRBJ2-7 | TRBV12-3/TRBV12-4 | ASSLAVNYEQY
TRBJ2-6 | TRBV20-1 | SAPQVTPGANVLT
TRBJ1-2 | TRBV27 | ASSFGTPYNYGYT
TRBJ2-3 | TRBV10-3 | AISESKGARTDTQY
TRBJ2-2 | TRBV7-9 | ASSSSAISHTGTTGELF
TRBJ1-5 | TRBV20-1 | SARGSNSNQPQH
TRBJ1-3 | TRBV15 | ATRASETGNTIY
TRBJ1-1 | TRBV7-8 | ASSSKILVSNTGAF
TRBJ2-1 | TRBV5-8 | ASSYGLAGVLDEQF
TRBJ1-3 | TRBV28 | ASRVGTGVGNTIY
TRBJ2-7 | TRBV14 | ASSQYGSYEQY
TRBJ1-1 | TRBV28 | ASSSPRTVGTEAF
TRBJ2-7 | TRBV7-2 | ASSLTRSSYEQY
TRBJ1-1 | TRBV5-5 | ASSLVAVQRNTEAF
TRBJ2-2 | TRBV29-1 | SVEGTGTGELF
TRBJ1-2 | TRBV19 | ASSYGQGTNGYT
TRBJ1-2 | TRBV6-5 | ASSYVGSVYGYT
TRBJ2-5 | TRBV6-6 | ASSYSERLAGGPGTQY
TRBJ1-3 | TRBV7-9 | ASSLGDLSGNTIY
TRBJ2-1 | TRBV6-5 | ASSYWRGLDNEQF
TRBJ1-2 | TRBV6-2/TRBV6-3 | ASSPDRGSLYGYT
TRBJ2-1 | TRBV28 | ASSLRSPSSYNEQF
TRBJ1-5 | TRBV6-1 | ASSEVQPQH
TRBJ2-1 | TRBV29-1 | SVWRTGNNEQF
TRBJ2-7 | TRBV28 | ASRQGTGQTYEQY
TRBJ2-1 | TRBV19 | ASSIAGTGNNEQF
TRBJ2-1 | TRBV11-3 | ASSPRGVDEQF
TRBJ1-2 | TRBV15 | ATSTGAGAPGGYT
TRBJ1-3 | TRBV7-2 | ASSLSIRGGNTIY
TRBJ1-4 | TRBV12-3/TRBV12-4 | ASSHPYGEKLF
TRBJ2-2 | TRBV11-3 | ASSPRDQVASSPGELF
TRBJ2-3 | TRBV15 | ATSAFTDTQY
TRBJ2-1 | TRBV12-3/TRBV12-4 | ASSQPPTGDWEDNEQF
TRBJ2-1 | TRBV29-1 | SARVVGQNYNEQF
TRBJ1-1 | TRBV7-9 | ASSPPGVGTEAF
TRBJ2-4 | TRBV9 | ASSVRAGGINIQY
TRBJ1-2 | TRBV10-3 | AISLGTGSNDYGYT
TRBJ2-1 | TRBV7-8 | ASSFKVLVPYNEQF
TRBJ2-1 | TRBV7-8 | ASSLGSGGKEF
TRBJ2-3 | TRBV6-5 | ASSYYGQLDTQY
TRBJ2-3 | TRBV14 | ASSQAVRLAGSTDTQY
TRBJ2-2 | TRBV20-1 | SARDPGQANTGELF
TRBJ1-4 | TRBV14 | ASSPEGYEKLF
TRBJ1-6 | TRBV6-2/TRBV6-3 | ASSRPWDSNSPLH
TRBJ1-1 | TRBV6-1 | ASRINLNTEAF